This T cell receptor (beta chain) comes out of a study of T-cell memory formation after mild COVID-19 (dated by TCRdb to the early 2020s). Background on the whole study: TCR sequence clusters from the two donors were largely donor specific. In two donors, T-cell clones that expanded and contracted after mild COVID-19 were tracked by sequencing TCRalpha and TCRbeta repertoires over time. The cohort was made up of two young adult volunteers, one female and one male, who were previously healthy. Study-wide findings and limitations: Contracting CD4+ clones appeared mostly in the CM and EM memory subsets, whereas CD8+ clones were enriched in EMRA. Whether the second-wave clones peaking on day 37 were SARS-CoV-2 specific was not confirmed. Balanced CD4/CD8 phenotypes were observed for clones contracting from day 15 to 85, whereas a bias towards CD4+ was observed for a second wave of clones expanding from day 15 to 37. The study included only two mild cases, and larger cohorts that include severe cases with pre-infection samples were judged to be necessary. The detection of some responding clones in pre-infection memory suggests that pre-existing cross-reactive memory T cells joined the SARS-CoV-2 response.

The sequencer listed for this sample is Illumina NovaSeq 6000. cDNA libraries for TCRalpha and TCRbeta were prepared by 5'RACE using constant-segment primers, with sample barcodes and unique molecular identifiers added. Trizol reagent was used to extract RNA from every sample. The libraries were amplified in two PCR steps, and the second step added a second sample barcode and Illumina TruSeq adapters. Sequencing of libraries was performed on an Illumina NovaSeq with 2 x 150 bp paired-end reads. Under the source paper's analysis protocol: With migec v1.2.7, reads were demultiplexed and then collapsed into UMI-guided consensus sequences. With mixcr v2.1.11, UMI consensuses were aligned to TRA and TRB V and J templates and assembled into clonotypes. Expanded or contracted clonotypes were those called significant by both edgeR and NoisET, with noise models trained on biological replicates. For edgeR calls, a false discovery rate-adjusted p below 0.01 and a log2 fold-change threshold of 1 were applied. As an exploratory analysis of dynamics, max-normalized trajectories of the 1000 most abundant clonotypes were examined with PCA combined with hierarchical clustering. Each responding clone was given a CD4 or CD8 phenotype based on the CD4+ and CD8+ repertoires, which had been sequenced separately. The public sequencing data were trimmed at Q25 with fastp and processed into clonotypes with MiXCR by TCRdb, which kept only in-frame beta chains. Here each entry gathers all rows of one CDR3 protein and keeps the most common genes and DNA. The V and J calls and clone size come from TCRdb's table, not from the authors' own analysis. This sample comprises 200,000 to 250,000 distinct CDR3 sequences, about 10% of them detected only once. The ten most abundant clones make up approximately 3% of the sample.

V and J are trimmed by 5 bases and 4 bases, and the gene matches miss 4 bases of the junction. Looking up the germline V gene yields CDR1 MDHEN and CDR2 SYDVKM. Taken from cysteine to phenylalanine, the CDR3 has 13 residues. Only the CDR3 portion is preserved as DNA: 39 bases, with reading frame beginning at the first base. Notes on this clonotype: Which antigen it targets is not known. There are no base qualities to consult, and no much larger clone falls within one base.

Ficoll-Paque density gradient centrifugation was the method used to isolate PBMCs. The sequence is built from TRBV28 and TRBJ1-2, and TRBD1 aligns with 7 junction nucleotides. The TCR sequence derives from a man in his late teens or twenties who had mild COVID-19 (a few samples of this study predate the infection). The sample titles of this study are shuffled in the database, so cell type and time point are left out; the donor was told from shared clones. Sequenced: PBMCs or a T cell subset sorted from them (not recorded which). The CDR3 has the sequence CASSPGQSYGYTF. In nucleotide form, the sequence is TGTGCCAGCAGTCCGGGACAGTCCTATGGCTACACCTTC.